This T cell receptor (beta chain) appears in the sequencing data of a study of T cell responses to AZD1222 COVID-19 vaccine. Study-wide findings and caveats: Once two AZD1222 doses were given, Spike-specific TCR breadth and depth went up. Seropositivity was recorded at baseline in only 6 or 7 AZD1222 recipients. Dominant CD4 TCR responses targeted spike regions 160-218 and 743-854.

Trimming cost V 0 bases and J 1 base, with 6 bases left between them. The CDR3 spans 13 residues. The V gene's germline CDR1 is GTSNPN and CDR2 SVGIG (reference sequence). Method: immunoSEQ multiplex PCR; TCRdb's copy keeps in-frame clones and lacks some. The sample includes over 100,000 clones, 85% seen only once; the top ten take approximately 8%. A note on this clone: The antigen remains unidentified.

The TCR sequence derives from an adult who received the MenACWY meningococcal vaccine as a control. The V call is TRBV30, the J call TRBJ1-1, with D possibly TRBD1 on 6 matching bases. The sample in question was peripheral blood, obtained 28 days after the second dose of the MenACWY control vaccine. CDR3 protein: CAWSVQGNTEAFF. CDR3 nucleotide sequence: TGTGCCTGGAGTGTACAGGGGAACACTGAAGCTTTCTTT. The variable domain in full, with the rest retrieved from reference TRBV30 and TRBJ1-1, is SQTIHQWPATLVQPVGSPLSLECTVEGTSNPNLYWYRQAAGRGLQLLFYSVGIGQISSEVPQNLSASRPQDRQFILSSKKLLLSDSGFYLCAWSVQGNTEAFFGQGTRLTVV.